This T cell receptor beta chain is drawn from a study of OX40 agonist ivuxolimab in advanced cancers. Background on the study: The study treated patients with ivuxolimab, an agonistic anti-OX40 (CD134) antibody. Patients in dose escalation had liver, melanoma, kidney or head and neck cancers. Two cutaneous melanoma patients and one hepatocellular carcinoma patient, three in all, had partial responses.

Overall study findings and caveats: The investigators did not determine what antigen specificity the expanded peripheral T cells had.

Looked up from germline, CDR1 is SGDLS and CDR2 is YYNGEE. This CDR3 has 13 amino acids. Between the trimmed V and J ends, which lost 0 bases and 3 bases, there was a span of 6 bases. The table came from immunoSEQ multiplex PCR; TCRdb's copy has only in-frame clones and leaves some out. The sample has 65,000 or so clones; about 91% are singletons. Concerning this clone: Its specificity is not known.

The chain is built from TRBV9 and TRBJ1-1; D is ambiguous. The source material was CD4+ or CD8+ T cells sorted from blood, sampled in a trial of the OX40 agonist ivuxolimab. The receptor comes from an adult with an advanced solid tumor such as melanoma, head and neck, liver or kidney cancer. CDR3 in DNA: TGTGCCAGCAGCGTAGGATCGTACACTGAAGCTTTCTTT. Amino acid sequence: CASSVGSYTEAFF.